Following are 8 T cell receptor beta chains from one sample sequenced in a study of PD-1 blockade in classical Hodgkin lymphoma. TCRdb's copy holds only in-frame clones and misses some; the assay was immunoSEQ multiplex PCR. The sample records over 25,000 clones, around 80% being singletons. Following autologous stem cell transplantation, relapse occurred in every patient, and exposure to brentuximab vedotin varied. The sequencing used peripheral blood mononuclear cells (PBMCs), collected before the second cycle of nivolumab. The receptor source for this set is a human donor with classical Hodgkin lymphoma.

The rearrangement links TRBV28 to TRBJ1-4; 7 bases map to TRBD1. The germline V gene has CDR1 MDHEN and CDR2 SYDVKM. The CDR3 has 14 residues. V dropped 8 bases and J dropped 8; count of bases not matched to a gene: 11. CDR3 region: CASFQPGTDEKLFF. As DNA, the CDR3 is TGTGCCAGCTTTCAACCTGGGACAGACGAAAAACTGTTTTTT.

The V and J genes are TRBV5-1 and TRBJ1-3; 8 nucleotides align to TRBD1. Germline CDR1 and CDR2: SGHRS and YFSETQ. The V segment lost 3 bases and the J segment 2 bases; nucleotides outside the gene matches: 7. The CDR3 spans 16 residues. The CDR3 spells CASSSTDRGAGNTIYF. CDR3 in DNA: TGCGCCAGCAGCTCCACCGACAGGGGAGCTGGAAACACCATATATTTT.

This clone is labeled medium-sized (0.01 to 0.1%). The chain has TRBV28 and TRBJ1-5, with D uncertain. Germline-derived CDR1 and CDR2 are MDHEN and SYDVKM. The CDR3 has 12 amino acids. The V end was cut by 5 bases, the J end by 6 bases, with 8 bases between. The CDR3 nucleotides read TGTGCCAGCAGTCCATTATTTCAGCCCCAGCATTTT. This encodes CASSPLFQPQHF.

The rearrangement links TRBV11-2 to TRBJ2-3; TRBD1 matches at 10 bases. Germline V CDR1 and CDR2: SGHAT, FQNNGV. J gave up 3 bases and V 5 bases, and 11 bases lay outside the gene matches. The CDR3 runs to 17 residues. CDR3 in DNA: TGTGCCAGCAGCGACTACTCGACAGGGGGCAATACAGATACGCAGTATTTT. Translation gives CASSDYSTGGNTDTQYF.

The chain is built from TRBV9 and TRBJ2-3; 10 bases fit TRBD2. J gave up 2 bases and V 0 bases, and 3 bases lay outside the gene matches. This CDR3 is built from 16 residues. CDR1 is SGDLS, CDR2 YYNGEE, per germline. CDR3 coding DNA: TGTGCCAGCAGCGTAGCTAGCGGGGGAGACACAGATACGCAGTATTTT. This gives the protein CASSVASGGDTDTQYF.

The chain is built from TRBV6-6 and TRBJ2-7; no clear D. Germline values: CDR1 MNHNY, CDR2 SVGAGI (reference sequence). The CDR3 extends over 16 amino acids. V gave up 6 bases and J gave up 0 bases, with 18 bases separating them. CDR3 coding DNA: TGTGCCAGCAGCCCTTTCGGAACAGACTTCTCCTACGAGCAGTACTTC. Residues: CASSPFGTDFSYEQYF.

There are a few counts of this clone. The rearrangement links TRBV6-1 to TRBJ1-2; maybe TRBD1 (5 bases). CDR1 is MNHNS and CDR2 is SASEGT in the germline V gene. The CDR3 is made up of 15 amino acids. V was shortened by 0 bases and J by 1 base, with 9 bases between the two germline ends. The CDR3 spells CASSEAGTLNYGYTF. CDR3 nucleotides: TGTGCCAGCAGTGAAGCAGGGACCCTTAACTATGGCTACACCTTC.

The CDR3 loop reads CASSLREKDTQYF. The CDR3 nucleotides are TGTGCCAGCAGCTTAAGGGAGAAAGATACGCAGTATTTT. The rearrangement uses TRBV7-3 and TRBJ2-3; D may be TRBD2 (5 bases). The CDR3 covers 13 residues. Germline CDR1 and CDR2: SGHTA and FQGTGA. V was trimmed by 1 base and J by 5 bases, leaving 7 bases between them.